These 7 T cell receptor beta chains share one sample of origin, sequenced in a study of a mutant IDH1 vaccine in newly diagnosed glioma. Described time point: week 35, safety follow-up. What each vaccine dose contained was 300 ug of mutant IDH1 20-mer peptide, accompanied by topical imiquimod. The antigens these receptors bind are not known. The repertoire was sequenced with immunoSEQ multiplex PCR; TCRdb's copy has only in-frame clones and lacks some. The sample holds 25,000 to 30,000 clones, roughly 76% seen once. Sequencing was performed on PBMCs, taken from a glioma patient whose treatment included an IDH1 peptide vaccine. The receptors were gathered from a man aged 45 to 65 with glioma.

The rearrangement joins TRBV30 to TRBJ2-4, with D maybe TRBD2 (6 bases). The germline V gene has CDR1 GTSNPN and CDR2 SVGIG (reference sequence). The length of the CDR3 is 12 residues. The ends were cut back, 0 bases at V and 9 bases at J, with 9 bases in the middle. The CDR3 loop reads CAWSVLGGIQYF. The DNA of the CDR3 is TGTGCCTGGAGTGTACTGGGAGGCATTCAGTACTTC. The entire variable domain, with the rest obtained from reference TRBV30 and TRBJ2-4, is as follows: SQTIHQWPATLVQPVGSPLSLECTVEGTSNPNLYWYRQAAGRGLQLLFYSVGIGQISSEVPQNLSASRPQDRQFILSSKKLLLSDSGFYLCAWSVLGGIQYFGAGTRLSVL.

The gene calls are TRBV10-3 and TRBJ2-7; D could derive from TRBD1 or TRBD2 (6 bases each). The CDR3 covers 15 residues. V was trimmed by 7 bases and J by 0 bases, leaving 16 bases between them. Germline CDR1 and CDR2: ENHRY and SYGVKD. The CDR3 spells CAIKREGGNSYEQYF. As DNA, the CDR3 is TGTGCCATCAAGCGAGAGGGGGGCAACTCCTACGAGCAGTACTTC.

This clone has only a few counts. The CDR3 nucleotides read TGTGCCTGGGGGACAAACCGGGACACGATGGCAGCTTTCTTT. Its protein product is CAWGTNRDTMAAFF. The V call is TRBV30, the J call TRBJ1-1; the D gene is possibly TRBD1 (6 bases). Germline V gene lookup returns CDR1 GTSNPN and CDR2 SVGIG (reference sequence). The CDR3 is 14 amino acids. V was trimmed by 5 bases and J by 10 bases, leaving 23 bases between them.

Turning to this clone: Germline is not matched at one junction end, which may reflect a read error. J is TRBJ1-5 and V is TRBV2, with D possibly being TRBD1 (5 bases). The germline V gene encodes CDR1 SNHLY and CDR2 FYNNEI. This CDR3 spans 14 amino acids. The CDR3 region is CASNEVGAVQPQHF. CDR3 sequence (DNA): TGTGCCAGCAATGAAGTAGGGGCCGTTCAGCCCCAGCATTTT. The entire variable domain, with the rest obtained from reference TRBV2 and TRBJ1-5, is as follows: EPEVTQTPSHQVTQMGQEVILRCVPISNHLYFYWYRQILGQKVEFLVSFYNNEISEKSEIFDDQFSVERPDGSNFTLKIRSTKLEDSAMYFCASNEVGAVQPQHFGDGTRLSIL.

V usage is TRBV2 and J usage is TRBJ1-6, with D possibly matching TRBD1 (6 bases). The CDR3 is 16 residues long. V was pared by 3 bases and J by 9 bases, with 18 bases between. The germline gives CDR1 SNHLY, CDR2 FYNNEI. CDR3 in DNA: TGTGCCAGCAGTGAGCGTTCGGGGGCGAGTTCTTCACCCCTCCACTTT. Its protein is CASSERSGASSSPLHF.

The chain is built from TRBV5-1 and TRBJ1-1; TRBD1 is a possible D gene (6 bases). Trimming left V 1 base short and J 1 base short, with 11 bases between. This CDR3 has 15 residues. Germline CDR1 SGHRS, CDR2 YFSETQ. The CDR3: CASSLTQTGNTEAFF. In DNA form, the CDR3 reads TGCGCCAGCAGCTTGACCCAGACAGGGAACACTGAAGCTTTCTTT.

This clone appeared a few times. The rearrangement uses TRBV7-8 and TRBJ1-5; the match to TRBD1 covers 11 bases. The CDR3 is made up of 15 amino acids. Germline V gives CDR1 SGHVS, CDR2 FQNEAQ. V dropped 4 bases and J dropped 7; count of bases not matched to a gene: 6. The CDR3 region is CASSSGQGAGQPQHF. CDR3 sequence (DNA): TGTGCCAGCAGCTCCGGACAGGGGGCTGGGCAGCCCCAGCATTTT.